The 18 T cell receptor beta chains below were found in one sample sequenced in a study of blood T cell repertoires in COVID-19. Some clones are missing from TCRdb's copy, which holds only in-frame ones; the method was immunoSEQ multiplex PCR. The table shows about 130,000 clones, with over 75% occurring only once. Specimen: peripheral blood. The receptor source for this set is a man older than 75 with active or convalescent COVID-19.

This clone was counted between two and nine times. This sequence joins TRBV11-2 and TRBJ2-1; no clear D gene. This CDR3 has 18 residues. V was cut by 1 base and J by 6 bases, with 22 bases left in between. CDR1 is SGHAT, CDR2 FQNNGV, per germline. Written as DNA, the CDR3 is TGTGCCAGCAGCTTAGTCCCTCAGGTTACCCCTGGGTCCAATGAGCAGTTCTTC. Amino acid sequence: CASSLVPQVTPGSNEQFF.

The V gene is TRBV5-1, the J gene TRBJ2-2; D is perhaps TRBD1 (6 bases). This CDR3 is built from 15 residues. Germline CDR1 is SGHRS and CDR2 is YFSETQ. With 4 bases removed from V and 0 bases from J, the gap between germline ends came to 10 bases. The CDR3 DNA reads as TGCGCCAGCAGCAGGACAGCCGCGAACACCGGGGAGCTGTTTTTT. This gives the protein CASSRTAANTGELFF.

The chain carries TRBV24-1 and TRBJ2-2; 7 nucleotides line up with TRBD1. V trimming: 4 bases; J trimming: 6 bases; junction bases outside the gene matches: 10. Per germline, CDR1 KGHDR and CDR2 SFDVKD. This CDR3 is built from 16 residues. The CDR3 nucleotides are TGTGCCACCAGTGACCTGACAGGGAGAGGGTCCGGGGAGCTGTTTTTT. Its protein product is CATSDLTGRGSGELFF.

J is TRBJ1-1 and V is TRBV6-2 or TRBV6-3; D gene unclear. The CDR3 is 13 residues long. Germline CDR1 reads MNHEY; CDR2 reads SVGEGT. Trimming took off 1 base at V and 5 bases at J, with 8 bases between the two ends. CDR3 residues: CASSYFTGTEAFF. The CDR3 bases are TGTGCCAGCAGTTACTTTACCGGGACTGAAGCTTTCTTT.

V gene TRBV5-1 combines with J gene TRBJ1-6; 7 nucleotides line up with TRBD1. The CDR3 covers 15 residues. Trimming at V came to 7 bases and at J to 3 bases, leaving 7 bases not matched to a gene. Germline assignment: CDR1 SGHRS and CDR2 YFSETQ. The CDR3 sequence: CASSRTGSYNSPLHF. The CDR3 DNA reads TGCGCCAGCTCTAGGACAGGCAGCTATAATTCACCCCTCCACTTT. Using reference TRBV5-1 and TRBJ1-6 for the parts outside the CDR3, the full variable domain is KAGVTQTPRYLIKTRGQQVTLSCSPISGHRSVSWYQQTPGQGLQFLFEYFSETQRNKGNFPGRFSGRQFSNSRSEMNVSTLELGDSALYLCASSRTGSYNSPLHFGNGTRLTVT.

This sequence joins TRBV14 and TRBJ2-1; a weak D match, TRBD2 (5 bases). V dropped 0 bases and J dropped 0 bases, with 9 bases sitting between them. CDR1 and CDR2 (germline): SGHDN, FVKESK. The CDR3 is 16 amino acids. In nucleotides, the CDR3 is TGTGCCAGCAGCCAAGATACCAGCGGCTCCTACAATGAGCAGTTCTTC. This sequence encodes CASSQDTSGSYNEQFF.

This chain links TRBV7-3 with TRBJ2-3; 9 bases are shared with TRBD2. Germline values: CDR1 SGHTA, CDR2 FQGTGA. This CDR3 is built from 15 residues. Trimming removed 3 bases from V and 2 bases from J; junction bases left unmatched: 3. The CDR3 protein is CASSLTSGNTDTQYF. CDR3 sequence (DNA): TGTGCCAGCAGCTTGACTAGCGGCAACACAGATACGCAGTATTTT.

CDR3 protein: CASSPGRDRGGEQYF. The CDR3 DNA reads TGTGCCAGCAGCCCGGGCCGGGACAGGGGAGGCGAGCAGTACTTC. This sequence joins TRBV5-4 and TRBJ2-7, with TRBD1 identical over 10 bases. The V gene's germline CDR1 is SGHNT and CDR2 YYREEE (reference sequence). This CDR3 comprises 15 residues. The V and J ends lost 4 bases and 6 bases, in that order; junction bases with no gene match: 10. Full variable domain (remainder filled in from reference TRBV5-4 and TRBJ2-7): ETGVTQSPTHLIKTRGQQVTLRCSSQSGHNTVSWYQQALGQGPQFIFQYYREEENGRGNFPPRFSGLQFPNYSSELNVNALELDDSALYLCASSPGRDRGGEQYFGPGTRLTVT.

Comments on this clone: Relative to the germline gene, one junction end is altered; a read error may explain this. The chain couples TRBV7-2 to TRBJ1-5; 7 bases are a match to TRBD1. This CDR3 spans 14 amino acids. CDR1 SGHTA and CDR2 FQGNSA come from the germline V gene. The CDR3, as DNA: TGTGCCAGCAGCATACAGGGGCTCAATGAGCCCCAGCATTTT. Residues: CASSIQGLNEPQHF.

This clone was recorded a few times. In DNA form, the CDR3 reads TGTGCCAGCAGCTGGGACAGGAGATATGGCTACACCTTC. It translates to CASSWDRRYGYTF. This chain uses TRBV12-3 or TRBV12-4 with TRBJ1-2; 8 positions agree with TRBD1. This CDR3 has 13 residues. V lost 6 bases to trimming and J lost 5 bases; unmatched junction nucleotides: 5.

The chain joins TRBV20-1 to TRBJ1-2; D not resolved. Between the trimmed V and J ends, which lost 3 bases and 4 bases, there was a span of 6 bases. The CDR3 covers 11 residues. CDR1 is DFQATT and CDR2 is SNEGSKA in the germline V gene (reference sequence). This CDR3 is CSARGSYGYTF. The CDR3 DNA sequence: TGCAGTGCTAGGGGGAGCTATGGCTACACCTTC.

The genes are TRBV24-1 and TRBJ2-1, with 7 bases lining up with TRBD1. This CDR3 is 15 amino acids long. Germline V gene lookup returns CDR1 KGHDR and CDR2 SFDVKD. Losses at the gene ends were 9 bases for V and 2 bases for J; bases not matched to a gene: 9. The CDR3 DNA follows: TGTGCCACCGGTCGACAGGGACGAGCCTACAATGAGCAGTTCTTC. This codes for CATGRQGRAYNEQFF.

This sequence joins TRBV30 and TRBJ1-4; D not resolved. With 4 bases removed from V and 10 bases from J, the gap between germline ends came to 13 bases. The germline V gene encodes CDR1 GTSNPN and CDR2 SVGIG (reference sequence). The CDR3 totals 12 residues. CDR3 coding DNA: TGTGCCTGGACCCTCCAAGCGGGAAAACTGTTTTTT. Its protein product is CAWTLQAGKLFF.

This clone turned up a few times. The rearrangement uses TRBV7-2 and TRBJ2-7; possible D gene TRBD2, 5 bases. Germline CDR1 is SGHTA and CDR2 is FQGNSA. V was pared by 2 bases and J by 7 bases, with 9 bases between. The CDR3 length is 12 residues. The chain's CDR3 is CASSLTRWEQYF. CDR3 nucleotides: TGTGCCAGCAGCTTAACTAGGTGGGAGCAGTACTTC.

The chain uses TRBV18 and TRBJ2-3, with TRBD2 matching 12 bases. In germline, CDR1 is KGHSH, CDR2 LQKENI. CDR3 length: 16 residues. The V and J ends lost 4 bases and 2 bases, in that order; junction bases with no gene match: 4. CDR3 nucleotide sequence: TGTGCCAGCTCACTCCTAGCGGGGGGGCTCACAGATACGCAGTATTTT. This sequence encodes CASSLLAGGLTDTQYF.

V gene TRBV19 combines with J gene TRBJ1-1; TRBD1 agrees at 7 bases. Losses at the gene ends were 5 bases for V and 4 bases for J; bases not matched to a gene: 10. The CDR3 has 15 residues. In germline, CDR1 is LNHDA, CDR2 SQIVND (reference sequence). The CDR3, as DNA: TGTGCCAGTAGTCCGCCGACAGGGCGGGTCACTGAAGCTTTCTTT. The encoded protein is CASSPPTGRVTEAFF.

The chain combines TRBV20-1 with TRBJ2-1, with TRBD2 identical over 8 bases. The CDR3 contains 18 residues. The germline gives CDR1 DFQATT, CDR2 SNEGSKA (reference sequence). V dropped 3 bases and J dropped 4; count of bases not matched to a gene: 17. The chain's CDR3 is CSASPGLVIDWDYNEQFF. The CDR3 bases are TGCAGTGCTAGTCCGGGACTAGTAATCGATTGGGATTACAATGAGCAGTTCTTC.

The chain combines TRBV5-4 with TRBJ2-7, with TRBD2 matching over 8 bases. This CDR3 is 13 amino acids long. The junction had 5 bases not matched to a gene; V was cut back by 4 bases and J by 5 bases. Germline CDR1 is SGHNT and CDR2 is YYREEE (reference sequence). Here the CDR3 reads CASSPGLDHEQYF. The DNA for the CDR3 is TGTGCCAGCAGCCCGGGACTAGACCACGAGCAGTACTTC.